The rows below give T cell receptor beta chains drawn from one sample of a study of OX40 agonist ivuxolimab in advanced cancers. Profiled with immunoSEQ multiplex PCR; TCRdb holds only in-frame clones, not every one. The repertoire holds tens of thousands of clones, with roughly 87% as singletons. The sequencing used CD4+ or CD8+ T cells sorted from blood, collected in a trial of the OX40 agonist ivuxolimab. The receptor source for this set is an adult with an advanced solid tumor such as melanoma, head and neck, liver or kidney cancer. CDR3s include the opening cysteine and the closing phenylalanine or tryptophan. The D gene is left open where the match is weak. Expanded clones get a size class; other rows say once, few or many, or leave the size out.

d_gene,v_gene,j_gene,abundance,CDR3aa,CDR3nt
TRBD1,TRBV28,TRBJ2-5,once,CASSPRQGGGETQYF,TGTGCCAGCAGTCCTCGACAGGGTGGGGGAGAGACCCAGTACTTC
.,TRBV2,TRBJ1-1,.,CASSEYGEEAFF,TGTGCCAGCAGTGAATACGGGGAAGAAGCTTTCTTT
.,TRBV5-4,TRBJ2-4,.,CASSLGGSSSWENIQYF,TGTGCCAGCAGCTTGGGAGGGTCTAGCAGCTGGGAAAACATTCAGTACTTC
.,TRBV6-5,TRBJ1-2,.,CASRGGSMGYTF,TGTGCCAGCCGGGGGGGCTCTATGGGCTACACCTTC
.,TRBV10-3,TRBJ1-5,.,CAINREGVNQPQHF,TGTGCCATCAATAGGGAAGGGGTCAATCAGCCCCAGCATTTT
TRBD1,TRBV6-1,TRBJ2-7,.,CASSEGRDRGRGEQYF,TGTGCCAGCAGTGAAGGGAGGGACAGGGGGCGAGGCGAGCAGTACTTC
TRBD1,TRBV6-5,TRBJ1-1,.,CASSYNRGDTEAFF,TGTGCCAGCAGTTACAACAGGGGTGACACTGAAGCTTTCTTT
.,TRBV4-2,TRBJ1-2,.,CASSQDQGATYGYTF,TGTGCCAGCAGCCAAGATCAAGGAGCCACGTATGGCTACACCTTC
TRBD1,TRBV6-5,TRBJ2-1,.,CASAGQDRNEQFF,TGTGCCAGCGCTGGACAGGATAGGAATGAGCAGTTCTTC
.,TRBV4-2,TRBJ1-3,.,CASSQVDGRSSGNTIYF,TGTGCCAGCAGCCAAGTGGACGGGCGTTCCTCTGGAAACACCATATATTTT
.,TRBV7-3,TRBJ2-1,.,CASSLTGLRNEQFF,TGTGCCAGCAGCTTAACCGGGCTCCGCAATGAGCAGTTCTTC
.,TRBV6-6,TRBJ2-1,.,CASPDAGRFYNEQFF,TGTGCCAGCCCGGACGCAGGGAGGTTTTACAATGAGCAGTTCTTC
.,TRBV27,TRBJ2-2,.,CASSLETTGELFF,TGTGCCAGCAGTCTCGAGACCACCGGGGAGCTGTTTTTT
.,TRBV4-1,TRBJ1-1,.,CASSQDLVRTEAFF,TGCGCCAGCAGCCAAGATTTGGTGAGAACTGAAGCTTTCTTT
.,TRBV2,TRBJ1-1,.,CASSVGVASAEAFF,TGTGCCAGCAGTGTCGGCGTTGCGTCGGCTGAAGCTTTCTTT
TRBD2,TRBV5-4,TRBJ2-2,.,CASSSGSGVGGELFF,TGTGCCAGCAGCTCAGGAAGCGGGGTTGGCGGGGAGCTGTTTTTT
TRBD1,TRBV5-1,TRBJ1-1,.,CASSVTGPTEAFF,TGCGCCAGCAGCGTGACAGGGCCAACTGAAGCTTTCTTT
TRBD2,TRBV2,TRBJ2-1,once,CASSERRGTYNEQFF,TGTGCCAGCAGTGAAAGGCGGGGGACCTACAATGAGCAGTTCTTC
.,TRBV28,TRBJ2-7,once,CASSQPLDSFSEQYF,TGTGCCAGCAGCCAGCCCTTAGACTCGTTTTCCGAGCAGTACTTC
.,TRBV6-5,TRBJ2-7,.,CASSYSRGPGYEQYF,TGTGCCAGCAGTTACTCTAGAGGGCCGGGGTACGAGCAGTACTTC
.,TRBV18,TRBJ1-2,.,CASSPGEGFGYTF,TGTGCCAGCTCACCGGGTGAAGGGTTTGGCTACACCTTC
.,TRBV7-9,TRBJ1-3,.,CASSFTGTDGNTIYF,TGTGCCAGCAGCTTCACAGGGACTGATGGAAACACCATATATTTT
.,TRBV7-2,TRBJ2-3,.,CASSFDFSTDTQYF,TGTGCCAGCAGCTTCGACTTTAGCACAGATACGCAGTATTTT
.,TRBV15,TRBJ2-5,.,CATSIYGRKKQETQYF,TGTGCCACCAGCATTTACGGACGGAAGAAGCAAGAGACCCAGTACTTC
.,TRBV9,TRBJ1-2,.,CASSDLEGGEGYTF,TGTGCCAGCAGCGACCTCGAGGGGGGAGAGGGCTACACCTTC
.,TRBV6-4,TRBJ2-1,.,CASSVLPMGVSYNEQFF,TGTGCCAGCAGTGTTCTCCCTATGGGGGTCTCCTACAATGAGCAGTTCTTC
TRBD1,TRBV19,TRBJ1-2,few,CASSTHRGIDGYTF,TGTGCCAGTAGTACGCACAGGGGAATAGATGGCTACACCTTC
.,TRBV7-9,TRBJ1-2,.,CASSLARSVSNYGYTF,TGTGCCAGCAGCTTAGCGCGGTCCGTCTCTAACTATGGCTACACCTTC
.,TRBV9,TRBJ2-1,.,CASSVVQADAHEQFF,TGTGCCAGCAGCGTAGTTCAGGCCGACGCTCATGAGCAGTTCTTC
.,TRBV19,TRBJ2-3,once,CASSRGHTDTQYF,TGTGCCAGTAGTAGGGGGCACACAGATACGCAGTATTTT
.,TRBV7-2,TRBJ1-2,.,CASSLGRNYGYTF,TGTGCCAGCAGCTTAGGCAGGAACTATGGCTACACCTTC
.,TRBV6-5,TRBJ2-5,.,CASKEAEETQYF,TGTGCCAGCAAAGAGGCTGAAGAGACCCAGTACTTC
.,TRBV21-1,TRBJ1-5,.,CASRPRGTQHF,TGTGCCAGCAGGCCAAGGGGGACCCAGCATTTT
TRBD1,TRBV6-1,TRBJ1-1,.,CASSDRQGTSGTEAFF,TGTGCCAGCAGTGACCGACAGGGGACCTCTGGCACTGAAGCTTTCTTT
TRBD1,TRBV23-1,TRBJ1-5,.,CASSQSQLLSRGPGQPQHF,TGCGCCAGCAGTCAATCCCAACTCCTAAGCAGGGGGCCAGGGCAGCCCCAGCATTTT
TRBD1,TRBV6-6,TRBJ1-2,.,CASTMDRGNIHTF,TGTGCCAGCACCATGGACAGGGGAAACATTCACACCTTC
TRBD1,TRBV7-9,TRBJ1-1,.,CASSPPTGEDTEAFF,TGTGCCAGCAGCCCTCCGACAGGGGAGGACACTGAAGCTTTCTTT
.,TRBV11-2,TRBJ2-2,.,CASSPDRDTGELFF,TGTGCCAGCAGCCCGGACAGAGACACCGGGGAGCTGTTTTTT
TRBD1,TRBV6-6,TRBJ2-7,once,CASRGQGATYEQYF,TGTGCCAGCAGGGGACAGGGGGCGACGTACGAGCAGTACTTC
TRBD1,TRBV15,TRBJ1-5,once,CATSRTGGVNQPQHF,TGTGCCACCAGCAGGACAGGGGGTGTAAATCAGCCCCAGCATTTT
.,TRBV15,TRBJ2-2,.,CATSREPRSSEGPGELFF,TGTGCCACCAGCAGAGAACCCCGCTCTAGCGAGGGTCCAGGGGAGCTGTTTTTT
TRBD2,TRBV12-5,TRBJ2-5,.,CASALTRGEETQYF,TGTGCTAGTGCCCTCACTCGGGGGGAAGAGACCCAGTACTTC
TRBD1,TRBV29-1,TRBJ1-2,.,CSVGQGVGGYTF,TGCAGCGTCGGACAGGGAGTGGGTGGCTACACCTTC
TRBD1,TRBV9,TRBJ1-5,.,CASSVGQGGQPQHF,TGTGCCAGCAGCGTGGGACAGGGGGGACAGCCCCAGCATTTT
.,TRBV19,TRBJ1-6,.,CASSIVRVKGTGRNSPLHF,TGTGCCAGTAGTATAGTGAGGGTAAAAGGGACTGGACGTAATTCACCCCTCCACTTT
.,TRBV5-1,TRBJ2-3,.,CASQNREGTDTQYF,TGCGCCAGCCAAAACAGGGAGGGTACAGATACGCAGTATTTT
.,TRBV30,TRBJ1-4,.,CAWSVMTGNEKLFF,TGTGCCTGGAGTGTTATGACCGGTAATGAAAAACTGTTTTTT